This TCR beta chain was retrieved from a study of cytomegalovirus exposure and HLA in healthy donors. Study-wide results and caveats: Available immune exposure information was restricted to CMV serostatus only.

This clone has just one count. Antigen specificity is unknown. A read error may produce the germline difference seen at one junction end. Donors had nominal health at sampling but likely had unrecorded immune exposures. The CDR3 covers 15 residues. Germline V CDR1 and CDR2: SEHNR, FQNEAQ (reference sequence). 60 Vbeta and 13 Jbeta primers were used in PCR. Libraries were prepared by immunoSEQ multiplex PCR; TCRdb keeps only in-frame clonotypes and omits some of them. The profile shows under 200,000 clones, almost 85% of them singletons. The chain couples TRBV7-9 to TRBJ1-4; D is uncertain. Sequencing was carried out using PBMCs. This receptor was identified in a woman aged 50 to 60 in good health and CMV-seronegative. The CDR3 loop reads CSSSLREIRNEKLFF. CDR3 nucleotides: TGTTCCAGCAGCCTACGGGAGATCAGGAATGAAAAACTGTTTTTT.